The 21 T cell receptor beta chains listed next were all sequenced from one sample in a study of T cells in women clearing cervical HPV infection. Here immunoSEQ multiplex PCR was the method, and the copy in TCRdb shows in-frame clones only, minus some. Seen in this sample are roughly 48,000 clones; the ten most common clones hold roughly 1.6%. The sample was blood buffy coat. The source is a woman aged 18 to 75 with a cervical HPV16 infection that either progressed to CIN3+ or cleared (not recorded which).

As to this clone: The read comes to an end 3 residues before the CDR3 does, leaving the germline J gene to fill in the end. The rearrangement joins TRBV2 to TRBJ2-3; weak D call: TRBD1 (5 bases). CDR3 length equals 18 residues. Germline V gives CDR1 SNHLY, CDR2 FYNNEI. V dropped 8 bases and J dropped 2 bases, with 26 bases sitting between them. The CDR3 sequence: CASPFRGAGFPHTDTQYF. The CDR3 DNA, read in part, is TGTGCCAGCCCATTTAGGGGCGCAGGGTTTCCCCACACAGATACG.

Remarks on this clone: The read falls 3 residues short of the CDR3 end, and the missing part is taken from the germline J gene. The rearrangement joins TRBV20-1 to TRBJ1-5, with 9 nucleotides matching TRBD1. J gave up 5 bases and V 5 bases, and 4 bases lay outside the gene matches. Germline V CDR1 and CDR2: DFQATT, SNEGSKA (reference sequence). The CDR3 contains 13 residues. Incomplete CDR3 DNA: TGCAGTGCTGTCAGGGACAGGGATCAGCCC. It codes for CSAVRDRDQP. The entire CDR3 protein reads CSAVRDRDQPQHF.

Remarks on this clone: The read terminates 3 residues before the CDR3 end, so the remaining end is supplied by the germline J gene. V is TRBV11-3 and J is TRBJ1-1; D gene uncertain. The length of the CDR3 is 14 residues. With 1 base removed from V and 1 base from J, the gap between germline ends came to 7 bases. Germline assignment: CDR1 SGHNT and CDR2 YENEEA. CDR3 DNA, as far as it was read: TGTGCCAGCAGCTTAGGAGTAGAGAACACTGAA. Protein product: CASSLGVENTE. The whole CDR3 protein is CASSLGVENTEAFF.

Comment on this clone: The read stops 3 residues short of the end of the CDR3; the missing end is completed from the germline J gene. The chain joins TRBV19 to TRBJ1-4; 7 bases map to TRBD1. The CDR3 runs to 15 residues. The ends lost 7 bases at V and 8 bases at J; junction bases unmatched: 13. Germline CDR1 LNHDA, CDR2 SQIVND (reference sequence). The sequenced part of the CDR3 DNA is TGTGCCAGTAACCCTAGGGGGCGCAACCACGAAAAA. This codes for CASNPRGRNHEK. The complete CDR3 reads CASNPRGRNHEKLFF.

Notes on this clone: With the read ending 3 residues before the CDR3 end, the germline J gene is used to fill in that end. The V call is TRBV20-1, the J call TRBJ2-5; 12 bases match TRBD2. The V and J ends lost 6 bases and 5 bases, in that order; junction bases with no gene match: 4. Germline loops: CDR1 DFQATT, CDR2 SNEGSKA (reference sequence). The CDR3 extends over 13 amino acids. CDR3: CSATTSGGETQYF. CDR3 DNA, as far as it was read: TGCAGTGCAACGACTAGCGGGGGTGAGACC.

To note about this clone: The CDR3 end falls 3 residues outside the read, so it is completed with the germline J gene. This rearrangement joins TRBV28 to TRBJ2-2; 9 nucleotides line up with TRBD1. From germline, CDR1 is MDHEN and CDR2 SYDVKM. The CDR3 runs to 16 residues. The trim removed 6 bases at V and 6 bases at J, leaving 11 bases unmatched. CDR3 in amino acids: CASSNGDRVGAGELFF. The covered CDR3 bases are TGTGCCAGCAGCAATGGGGACAGGGTCGGGGCCGGGGAG.

Note on this clone: The read terminates 3 residues ahead of where the CDR3 ends, so the germline J gene completes it. The gene calls are TRBV18 and TRBJ1-6, with TRBD1 identical over 8 bases. The trim removed 4 bases at V and 9 bases at J, leaving 11 bases unmatched. CDR1 is KGHSH, CDR2 LQKENI, per germline. CDR3 length equals 16 residues. CDR3 residues: CASSLGTGVKRSPLHF. Incomplete CDR3 DNA: TGTGCCAGCTCACTCGGGACAGGCGTGAAGCGTTCACCC. The complete variable domain, with remaining parts taken from reference TRBV18 and TRBJ1-6, reads NAGVMQNPRHLVRRRGQEARLRCSPMKGHSHVYWYRQLPEEGLKFMVYLQKENIIDESGMPKERFSAEFPKEGPSILRIQQVVRGDSAAYFCASSLGTGVKRSPLHFGNGTRLTVT.

In regard to this clone: The CDR3 end is not reached by the read, which stops 3 residues before it; the germline J gene fills it in. This chain joins TRBV5-6 and TRBJ2-3; 10 bases align to TRBD1. With 4 bases clipped from V and 5 bases from J, the junction kept 7 bases outside the gene matches. The CDR3 has 15 amino acids. From germline, CDR1 is SGHDT and CDR2 YYEEEE. This CDR3 is CASSLRRTGGDTQYF. CDR3 DNA, as far as it was read: TGTGCCAGCAGCCTTAGGAGGACAGGGGGAGATACG.

As for this clone: Read data end 3 residues before the CDR3 end; the end is taken from the germline J gene. V and J are TRBV5-6 and TRBJ1-1, with D unclear. In germline, CDR1 is SGHDT, CDR2 YYEEEE. The V gene lost 4 bases and the J gene lost 2 bases, with 12 bases spanning the gap. The CDR3 consists of 14 residues. The covered CDR3 bases are TGTGCCAGCAGCACCGGAACAGCCAACACTGAA. It is translated as CASSTGTANTE. The whole CDR3 protein is CASSTGTANTEAFF.

In regard to this clone: The read stops 3 residues short of the end of the CDR3; the missing end is completed from the germline J gene. The rearrangement joins TRBV19 to TRBJ2-1; 9 bases are shared with TRBD2. Germline CDR1 reads LNHDA; CDR2 reads SQIVND (reference sequence). This CDR3 has 17 residues. Losses at the gene ends were 4 bases for V and 2 bases for J; bases not matched to a gene: 9. CDR3 bases read: TGTGCCAGTAGTACTGACCGACTAGCGGCAACCTACAATGAG. Its translation: CASSTDRLAATYNE. The CDR3 reads in full as CASSTDRLAATYNEQFF.

Concerning this clone: The CDR3 goes on 3 residues after the read ends, and that part is filled in from the germline J gene. The V call is TRBV30, the J call TRBJ2-7, with D uncertain. Germline V gene lookup returns CDR1 GTSNPN and CDR2 SVGIG (reference sequence). The CDR3 consists of 15 residues. Trimming cost V 3 bases and J 1 base, with 16 bases left between them. The CDR3 loop is CAWSMPGIVSYEQYF. The DNA read from the CDR3 is TGTGCCTGGAGCATGCCAGGAATAGTATCCTACGAG.

Remarks on this clone: The sequence runs out 3 residues before the end of the CDR3; the remainder is reconstructed from the germline J gene. This specimen includes other DNA sequences encoding the same CDR3. The V gene is TRBV19, the J gene TRBJ1-3, with D tentatively TRBD1 (5 bases). Germline-derived CDR1 and CDR2 are LNHDA and SQIVND (reference sequence). With 9 bases removed from V and 0 bases from J, the gap between germline ends came to 9 bases. The CDR3 has 13 residues. CDR3 protein: CASRQSSGNTIYF. The DNA read from the CDR3 is TGTGCCAGCAGACAGAGCTCTGGAAACACC.

As concerns this clone: The read ends 3 residues shy of where the CDR3 ends; the end is completed using the germline J gene. This chain connects TRBV20-1 to TRBJ1-5; a possible D gene is TRBD1 (5 bases). Germline assignment: CDR1 DFQATT and CDR2 SNEGSKA (reference sequence). This CDR3 is 16 amino acids long. The V end lost 0 bases, the J end lost 3 bases, and 15 bases lay between the germline ends. The CDR3 here is CSARDPTQEFNQPQHF. The CDR3 bases that were read are TGCAGTGCTAGAGATCCCACACAGGAATTCAATCAGCCC.

Notes on this clone: The read is 3 residues too short to cover the CDR3 end, so that end is filled in from the germline J gene. This chain links TRBV20-1 with TRBJ1-4, with a tentative D call TRBD1 (6 bases). This CDR3 has 13 residues. The germline V gene encodes CDR1 DFQATT and CDR2 SNEGSKA (reference sequence). The V gene lost 7 bases and the J gene lost 6 bases, with 15 bases spanning the gap. CDR3 sequence reads: CSGSGGWDEKLFF. CDR3 DNA (partial): TGCAGTGGGAGTGGGGGCTGGGATGAAAAA.

Regarding this clone: Read data end 3 residues before the CDR3 end; the end is taken from the germline J gene. The genes are TRBV28 and TRBJ2-5; the D gene is possibly TRBD2 (6 bases). Germline V gene data show CDR1 as MDHEN and CDR2 as SYDVKM. V was cut by 3 bases and J by 4 bases, with 6 bases left in between. The CDR3 loop spans 12 amino acids. CDR3 residues: CASSFGGETQYF. CDR3 bases read: TGTGCCAGCAGTTTCGGGGGAGAGACC.

Of note for this clone: The observed sequence ends 3 residues before the CDR3 terminus, with the missing tail filled in from the germline J gene. The chain combines TRBV30 with TRBJ2-3; 7 nucleotides line up with TRBD2. CDR1 is GTSNPN, CDR2 SVGIG, per germline (reference sequence). Trimming removed 4 bases from V and 3 bases from J; junction bases left unmatched: 4. The CDR3 totals 13 residues. CDR3 residues: CAWKAGETDTQYF. Partial CDR3 DNA: TGTGCCTGGAAGGCGGGAGAGACAGATACG. The full variable domain, rest sourced from reference TRBV30 and TRBJ2-3, is SQTIHQWPATLVQPVGSPLSLECTVEGTSNPNLYWYRQAAGRGLQLLFYSVGIGQISSEVPQNLSASRPQDRQFILSSKKLLLSDSGFYLCAWKAGETDTQYFGPGTRLTVL.

A word on this clone: The read terminates 3 residues before the CDR3 end, so the remaining end is supplied by the germline J gene. The chain links TRBV10-3 to TRBJ1-6; TRBD1 matches 9 bases. Germline assignment: CDR1 ENHRY and CDR2 SYGVKD. CDR3 size: 17 residues. The V gene end was trimmed by 0 bases and the J gene end by 8 bases; junction bases not matched to a gene: 8. The part of the CDR3 DNA that was read is TGTGCCATCAGTGAGTCGTGGGACAGGGAATTTGATTCACCC. Translating gives CAISESWDREFDSP. The entire CDR3 is CAISESWDREFDSPLHF.

The CDR3 loop is CASNLGQPYEQYF. The CDR3 DNA, read in part, is TGTGCCAGCAACCTGGGACAGCCCTACGAG. This rearrangement joins TRBV6-2 or TRBV6-3 to TRBJ2-7; 7 bases are shared with TRBD1. From the germline J gene comes the end of the CDR3, since the read stops 3 residues before it. J lost 2 bases, V lost 7 bases, and 5 bases had no gene match. Germline V CDR1 and CDR2: MNHEY, SVGEGT. This CDR3 has 13 amino acids.

Comment on this clone: The read falls 3 residues short of the CDR3 end, and the missing part is taken from the germline J gene. This chain links TRBV20-1 with TRBJ1-5, with no clear D. Trimming took off 3 bases at V and 3 bases at J, with 9 bases between the two ends. CDR3 length: 13 amino acids. Germline V CDR1 and CDR2: DFQATT, SNEGSKA (reference sequence). CDR3 DNA, as far as it was read: TGCAGTGCTAGTTCCAGAATCAATCAGCCC. Translating it yields CSASSRINQP. The full CDR3 sequence reads CSASSRINQPQHF.

Notes on this clone: Read data end 3 residues before the CDR3 end; the end is taken from the germline J gene. V and J are TRBV20-1 and TRBJ1-5, with D tentatively TRBD1 (5 bases). The CDR3 length is 13 residues. V was pared by 6 bases and J by 5 bases, with 14 bases between. CDR1 DFQATT and CDR2 SNEGSKA come from the germline V gene (reference sequence). CDR3 sequence: CSATRRGDQPQHF. The sequenced part of the CDR3 DNA is TGCAGTGCCACACGTAGGGGTGATCAGCCC.

For this clone: Read sequence stops 3 residues before the CDR3 end, and the germline J gene provides the missing end. The chain carries TRBV5-1 and TRBJ2-1; 7 nucleotides agree with TRBD2. The CDR3 length is 16 residues. V shed 0 bases and J 0 bases; nucleotides not matched to a gene: 3. Germline CDR1 SGHRS, CDR2 YFSETQ. CDR3 sequence: CASSLAPSGSYNEQFF. CDR3 DNA (partial): TGCGCCAGCAGCTTGGCCCCTAGCGGCTCCTACAATGAG. The full variable domain, with the rest looked up from reference TRBV5-1 and TRBJ2-1, is KAGVTQTPRYLIKTRGQQVTLSCSPISGHRSVSWYQQTPGQGLQFLFEYFSETQRNKGNFPGRFSGRQFSNSRSEMNVSTLELGDSALYLCASSLAPSGSYNEQFFGPGTRLTVL.